This T cell receptor (beta chain) was sequenced in a study of CD8 T cells in Susac syndrome. Random-hexamer reverse transcription was applied to about 0.45 to 1 ug RNA. TCRdb called the immunoSEQ multiplex PCR reads again in MiXCR, with one record for every CDR3 protein. The sample has over 100,000 distinct CDR3 sequences; 90% to 98% are singletons. Trimming shortened V by 1 base and J by 5 bases, and 15 bases separated the two germline ends. Per germline, CDR1 SEHNR and CDR2 FQNEAQ (reference sequence). The CDR3 is 17 residues long. The receptor's source is a human donor in good health. The sequenced sample was CD4+ T cells from PBMCs. The gene calls are TRBV7-9 and TRBJ2-6; D perhaps matches TRBD1 (6 bases). The CDR3 nucleotides read TGTGCCAGCAGCTTAGAATCGGGACACCCCTGGGCCAACGTCCTGACTTTC. Translated, it gives CASSLESGHPWANVLTF.